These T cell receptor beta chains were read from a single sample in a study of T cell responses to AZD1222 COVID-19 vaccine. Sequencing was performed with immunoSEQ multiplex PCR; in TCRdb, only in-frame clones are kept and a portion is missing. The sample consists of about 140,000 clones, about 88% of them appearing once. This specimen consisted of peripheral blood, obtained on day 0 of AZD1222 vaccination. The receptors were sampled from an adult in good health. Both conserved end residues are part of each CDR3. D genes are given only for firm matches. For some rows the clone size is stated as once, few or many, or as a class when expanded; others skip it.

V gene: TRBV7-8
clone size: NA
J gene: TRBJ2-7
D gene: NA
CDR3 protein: CASSSDILRRSEQYF
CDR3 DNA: TGTGCCAGCAGTTCGGACATCCTAAGGAGATCCGAGCAGTACTTC

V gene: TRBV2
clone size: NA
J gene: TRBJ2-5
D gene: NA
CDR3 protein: CASSELWRIQETQYF
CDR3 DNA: TGTGCCAGCAGTGAACTGTGGAGGATTCAAGAGACCCAGTACTTC

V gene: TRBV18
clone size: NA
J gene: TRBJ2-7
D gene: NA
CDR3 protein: CASSQPSGGDYEQYF
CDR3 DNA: TGTGCCAGCTCACAGCCGTCCGGGGGCGACTACGAGCAGTACTTC

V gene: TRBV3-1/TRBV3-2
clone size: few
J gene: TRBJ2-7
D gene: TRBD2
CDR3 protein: CASSPVGRGGSYEQYF
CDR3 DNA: TGTGCCAGCAGCCCAGTTGGGCGGGGGGGCTCCTACGAGCAGTACTTC

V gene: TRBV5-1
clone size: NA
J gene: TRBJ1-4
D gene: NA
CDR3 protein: CASSSGTANEKLFF
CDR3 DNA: TGCGCCAGCAGCTCCGGGACGGCTAATGAAAAACTGTTTTTT

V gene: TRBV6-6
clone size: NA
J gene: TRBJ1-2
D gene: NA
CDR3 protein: CASSYRGNLNYGYTF
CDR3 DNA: TGTGCCAGCAGTTACAGAGGAAATCTTAACTATGGCTACACCTTC

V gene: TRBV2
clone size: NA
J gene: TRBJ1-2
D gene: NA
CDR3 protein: CASSEMTAYYGYTF
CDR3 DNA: TGTGCCAGCAGTGAAATGACAGCTTACTATGGCTACACCTTC

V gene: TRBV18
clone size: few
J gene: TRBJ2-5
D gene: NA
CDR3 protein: CASSRHGETQYF
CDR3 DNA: TGTGCCAGCTCACGACACGGGGAGACCCAGTACTTC

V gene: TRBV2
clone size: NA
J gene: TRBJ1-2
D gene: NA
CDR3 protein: CASSGTGQSAGYTF
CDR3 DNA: TGTGCCAGCAGTGGGACGGGTCAATCTGCGGGCTACACCTTC

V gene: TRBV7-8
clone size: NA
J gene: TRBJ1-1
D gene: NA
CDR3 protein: CASGQGVDTEAFF
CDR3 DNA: TGTGCCAGCGGGCAGGGAGTCGACACTGAAGCTTTCTTT

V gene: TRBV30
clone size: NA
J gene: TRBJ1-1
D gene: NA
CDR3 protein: CARRSGSEAFF
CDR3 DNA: TGTGCCCGGAGGTCGGGGTCTGAAGCTTTCTTT

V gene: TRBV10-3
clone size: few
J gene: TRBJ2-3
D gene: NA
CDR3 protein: CAISAADTQYF
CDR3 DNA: TGTGCCATCAGTGCCGCAGATACGCAGTATTTT

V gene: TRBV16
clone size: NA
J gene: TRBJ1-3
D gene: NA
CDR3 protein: CASSQSEVHPLSGNTIYF
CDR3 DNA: TGTGCCAGCAGCCAATCGGAAGTACACCCCCTCTCTGGAAACACCATATATTTT

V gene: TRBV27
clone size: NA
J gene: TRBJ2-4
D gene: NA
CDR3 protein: CASTQGNIQYF
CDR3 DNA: TGTGCCAGCACCCAGGGTAACATTCAGTACTTC

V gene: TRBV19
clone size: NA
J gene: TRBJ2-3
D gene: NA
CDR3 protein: CASSGWEPSTDTQYF
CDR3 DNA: TGTGCCAGTAGTGGGTGGGAGCCTAGCACAGATACGCAGTATTTT

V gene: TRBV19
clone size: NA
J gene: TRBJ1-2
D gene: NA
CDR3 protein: CASSIDGNYGYTF
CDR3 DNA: TGTGCCAGTAGTATCGACGGGAACTATGGCTACACCTTC

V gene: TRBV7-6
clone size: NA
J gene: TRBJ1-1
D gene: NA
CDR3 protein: CASSQPTGTEAFF
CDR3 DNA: TGTGCCAGCAGCCAACCGACAGGCACTGAAGCTTTCTTT

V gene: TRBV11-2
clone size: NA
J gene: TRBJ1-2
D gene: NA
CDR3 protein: CASSLDETDHYGYTF
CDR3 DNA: TGTGCCAGCAGCTTAGATGAGACGGACCACTATGGCTACACCTTC

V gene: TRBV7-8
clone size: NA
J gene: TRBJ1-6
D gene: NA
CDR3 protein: CASSLGGDNSPLHF
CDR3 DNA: TGTGCCAGCAGCTTAGGAGGTGATAATTCACCCCTCCACTTT

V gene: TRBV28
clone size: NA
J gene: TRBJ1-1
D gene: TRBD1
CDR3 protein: CASSPGGADTEAFF
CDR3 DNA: TGTGCCAGCAGTCCAGGGGGCGCGGATACTGAAGCTTTCTTT

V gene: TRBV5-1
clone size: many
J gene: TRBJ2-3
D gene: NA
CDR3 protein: CASSFDFLTTDTQYF
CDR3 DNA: TGCGCCAGCAGCTTCGACTTTTTGACCACAGATACGCAGTATTTT

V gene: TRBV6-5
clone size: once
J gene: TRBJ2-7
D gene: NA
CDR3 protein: CASSLLASSSEQYF
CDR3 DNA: TGTGCCAGCAGCTTACTGGCCTCTAGCTCCGAGCAGTACTTC

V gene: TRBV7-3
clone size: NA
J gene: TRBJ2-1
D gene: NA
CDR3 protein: CASSFYGDEQFF
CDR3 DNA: TGTGCCAGCAGCTTCTACGGCGATGAGCAGTTCTTC

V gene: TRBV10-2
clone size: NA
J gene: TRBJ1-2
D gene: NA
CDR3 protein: CASSATGDYGYTF
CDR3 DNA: TGCGCCAGCAGTGCGACAGGTGACTATGGCTACACCTTC

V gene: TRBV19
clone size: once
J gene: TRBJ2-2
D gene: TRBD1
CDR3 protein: CASIRGQGITGELFF
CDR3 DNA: TGTGCCAGCATTAGGGGACAGGGGATTACCGGGGAGCTGTTTTTT

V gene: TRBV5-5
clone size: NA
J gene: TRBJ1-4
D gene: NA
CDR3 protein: CASSALHARVVGKLFF
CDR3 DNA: TGTGCCAGCAGCGCCTTACATGCGAGGGTCGTGGGAAAACTGTTTTTT

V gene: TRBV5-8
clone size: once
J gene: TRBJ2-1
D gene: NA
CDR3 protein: CASSPFSSDEQFF
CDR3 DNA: TGTGCCAGCAGCCCTTTCTCTAGCGATGAGCAGTTCTTC

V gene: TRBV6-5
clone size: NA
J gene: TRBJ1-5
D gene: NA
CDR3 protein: CASSYGRGNQPQHF
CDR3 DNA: TGTGCCAGCAGTTACGGCAGGGGCAATCAGCCCCAGCATTTT

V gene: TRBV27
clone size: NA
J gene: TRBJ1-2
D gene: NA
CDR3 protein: CASSPGYGYTF
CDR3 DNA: TGTGCCAGCAGTCCTGGCTATGGCTACACCTTC

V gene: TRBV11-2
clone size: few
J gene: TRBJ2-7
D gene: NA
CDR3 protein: CASSPLYEQYF
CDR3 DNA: TGTGCCAGCAGCCCTTTGTACGAGCAGTACTTC

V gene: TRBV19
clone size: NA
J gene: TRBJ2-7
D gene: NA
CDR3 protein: CASSGQWNYEQYF
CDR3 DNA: TGTGCCAGTAGTGGACAGTGGAACTACGAGCAGTACTTC

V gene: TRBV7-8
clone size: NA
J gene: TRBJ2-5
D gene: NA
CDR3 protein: CASSPRTTQETQYF
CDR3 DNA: TGTGCCAGCAGCCCACGGACAACCCAAGAGACCCAGTACTTC

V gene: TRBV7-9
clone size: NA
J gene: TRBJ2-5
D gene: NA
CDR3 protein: CASSYPRRLQETQYF
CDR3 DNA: TGTGCCAGCAGCTACCCAAGACGGCTCCAAGAGACCCAGTACTTC

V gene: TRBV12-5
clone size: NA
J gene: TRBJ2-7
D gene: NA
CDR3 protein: CASALRYEQYF
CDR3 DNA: TGTGCTAGTGCCCTACGGTACGAGCAGTACTTC

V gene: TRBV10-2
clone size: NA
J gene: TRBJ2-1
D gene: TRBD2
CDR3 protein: CASSPAGAYNEQFF
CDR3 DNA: TGCGCCAGCAGTCCAGCGGGGGCGTACAATGAGCAGTTCTTC

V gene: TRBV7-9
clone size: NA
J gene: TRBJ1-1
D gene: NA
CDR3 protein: CASRPERGFYTEAFF
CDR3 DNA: TGTGCCAGCAGACCTGAGAGGGGTTTCTACACTGAAGCTTTCTTT

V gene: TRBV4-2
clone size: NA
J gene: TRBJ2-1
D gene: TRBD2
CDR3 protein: CASSQGAGLVYSEQFF
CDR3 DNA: TGTGCCAGCAGCCAAGGAGCGGGACTAGTGTATAGTGAGCAGTTCTTC

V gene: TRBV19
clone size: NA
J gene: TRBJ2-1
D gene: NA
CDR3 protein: CASSGILVLRLYNEQFF
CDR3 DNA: TGTGCCAGTAGTGGAATACTAGTCCTTCGGCTCTACAATGAGCAGTTCTTC

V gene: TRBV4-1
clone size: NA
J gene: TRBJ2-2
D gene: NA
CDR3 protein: CASSKKPGQGGLAATGELFF
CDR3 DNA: TGCGCCAGCAGCAAAAAACCGGGACAGGGGGGACTAGCGGCTACCGGGGAGCTGTTTTTT

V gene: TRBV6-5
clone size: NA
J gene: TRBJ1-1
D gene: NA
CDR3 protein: CASSYDRTTEAFF
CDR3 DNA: TGTGCCAGCAGTTACGACAGGACCACTGAAGCTTTCTTT

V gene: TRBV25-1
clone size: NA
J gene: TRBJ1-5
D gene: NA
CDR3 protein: CASSQGYSNQPQHF
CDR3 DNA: TGTGCCAGCAGCCAGGGGTATAGCAATCAGCCCCAGCATTTT

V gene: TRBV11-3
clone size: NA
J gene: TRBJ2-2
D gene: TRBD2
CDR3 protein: CASSLGLGSGSGELFF
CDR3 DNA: TGTGCCAGCAGCTTAGGTCTTGGTAGCGGGTCCGGGGAGCTGTTTTTT

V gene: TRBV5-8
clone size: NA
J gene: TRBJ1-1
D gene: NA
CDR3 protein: CASSYTGNTEAFF
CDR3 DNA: TGTGCCAGCAGCTATACAGGGAACACTGAAGCTTTCTTT

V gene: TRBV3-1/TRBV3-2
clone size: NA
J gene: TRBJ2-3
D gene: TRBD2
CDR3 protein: CASSPLASGYNTDTQYF
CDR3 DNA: TGTGCCAGCAGCCCTCTCGCTAGCGGGTACAACACAGATACGCAGTATTTT

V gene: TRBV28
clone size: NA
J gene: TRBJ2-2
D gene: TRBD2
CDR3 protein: CASSLWAGAGELFF
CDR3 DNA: TGTGCCAGCAGTTTATGGGCGGGGGCCGGGGAGCTGTTTTTT

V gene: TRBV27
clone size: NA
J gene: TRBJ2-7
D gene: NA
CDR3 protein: CASSPIGSPYEQYF
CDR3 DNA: TGTGCCAGCAGTCCGATTGGAAGTCCCTACGAGCAGTACTTC

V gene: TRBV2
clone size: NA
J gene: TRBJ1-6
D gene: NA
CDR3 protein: CASKVANNSPLHF
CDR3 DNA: TGTGCCAGCAAGGTAGCTAATAATTCACCCCTCCACTTT

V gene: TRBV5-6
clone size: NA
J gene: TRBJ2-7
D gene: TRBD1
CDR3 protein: CASSFFDREGEQYF
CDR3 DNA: TGTGCCAGCAGCTTTTTCGACAGGGAAGGAGAGCAGTACTTC

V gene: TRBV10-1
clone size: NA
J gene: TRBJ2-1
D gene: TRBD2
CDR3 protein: CASSHSTSGRDEQFF
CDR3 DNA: TGCGCCAGCAGTCATTCGACTAGCGGGAGAGATGAGCAGTTCTTC

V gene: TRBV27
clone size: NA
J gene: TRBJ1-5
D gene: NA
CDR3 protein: CASSLLPGQPQHF
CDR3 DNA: TGTGCCAGCAGTTTATTACCGGGGCAGCCCCAGCATTTT

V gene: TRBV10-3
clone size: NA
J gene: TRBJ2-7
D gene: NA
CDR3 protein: CATSGGSHEQYF
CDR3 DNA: TGTGCCACCTCTGGGGGAAGCCACGAGCAGTACTTC

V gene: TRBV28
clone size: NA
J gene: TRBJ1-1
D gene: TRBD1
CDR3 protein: CASSRTGGLGNTEAFF
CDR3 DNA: TGTGCCAGCAGTCGGACAGGGGGCTTGGGGAACACTGAAGCTTTCTTT

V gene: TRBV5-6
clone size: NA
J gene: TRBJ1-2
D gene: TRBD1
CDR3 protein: CASSMRDRVYGYTF
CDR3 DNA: TGTGCCAGCAGCATGAGGGACAGGGTTTATGGCTACACCTTC